These T cell receptor beta chains were read from a single sample in a study of T cells in Graves' hyperthyroidism and ophthalmopathy. From the multiplex PCR reads, TCRdb called clonotypes with MiXCR, one entry per CDR3 protein. The table includes a few hundred thousand distinct CDR3 sequences, approximately 18% detected once. Sequenced: blood. Receptors originate from a man younger than 30 with Graves' ophthalmopathy. CDR3s include the opening cysteine and the closing phenylalanine or tryptophan. D genes are given only for firm matches. The size of a clone is reported for some rows only, either as once, few or many, or as a class for expanded clones.

j_gene	abundance	d_gene	v_gene	CDR3nt	CDR3aa
TRBJ2-7	few	TRBD2	TRBV10-3	TGTGCCATCAGTGAGCTCCAGTTTAGCGGGGGGGCCTTAGACGAGCAGTACTTC	CAISELQFSGGALDEQYF
TRBJ1-4	few	NA	TRBV28	TGTGCCAGCAGTTTATGGTCCGCAACTAATGAAAAACTGTTTTTT	CASSLWSATNEKLFF
TRBJ2-1	many	TRBD1	TRBV2	TGTGCCAGCAGGCAGGGGGCGCGATGGGAACCTAATGAGCAGTTCTTC	CASRQGARWEPNEQFF
TRBJ2-5	NA	NA	TRBV6-1	TGTGCCAGCACCCAGGGGAGACAAGAGACCCAGTACTTC	CASTQGRQETQYF
TRBJ2-1	many	NA	TRBV20-1	TGCAGTGCTACCCCGGGGGATGAGCAGTTCTTC	CSATPGDEQFF
TRBJ1-2	NA	NA	TRBV5-1	TGCGCCAGCAGCTTAACAGGTCCTCTCGATCGGGGCTATGGCTACACCTTC	CASSLTGPLDRGYGYTF
TRBJ1-1	NA	NA	TRBV5-4	TGTGCCAGCAGCTCGACGTCTGAAGCTTTCTTT	CASSSTSEAFF
TRBJ2-2	NA	TRBD2	TRBV6-1	TGTGCCAGCACTAATCCGGGACTAGCGGGGGGGGCGAACACCGGGGAGCTGTTTTTT	CASTNPGLAGGANTGELFF
TRBJ1-1	NA	NA	TRBV19	TGTGCCAGTAGTATACGGGGAGACACTGAAGCTTTCTTT	CASSIRGDTEAFF
TRBJ2-1	few	NA	TRBV19	TGTGCCAGTAGGCCACCTGGGGGGGGCCACAATGAGCAGTTCTTC	CASRPPGGGHNEQFF
TRBJ1-1	many	NA	TRBV7-9	TGTGCCAGCGAGGGGGGGGCATCGGAAGCTTTCTTT	CASEGGASEAFF
TRBJ2-1	many	NA	TRBV18	TGTGCCAGCTCCCCCGGGACTCTGTACAATGAGCAGTTCTTC	CASSPGTLYNEQFF
TRBJ2-1	many	TRBD2	TRBV6-1	TGTGCCAGCAAGCGGGGGGGCCGCAATGAGCAGTTCTTC	CASKRGGRNEQFF
TRBJ2-7	NA	TRBD1	TRBV15	TGTGCCACCAGCAGAGATAGGACAGGAGCCTACGAACAGTACTTC	CATSRDRTGAYEQYF
TRBJ2-2	NA	NA	TRBV13	TGTGCCAGCAGTCAAGCGCGACAGATGACCGGGGAGCTGTTTTTT	CASSQARQMTGELFF
TRBJ2-3	few	TRBD2	TRBV4-1	TGCGCCAGCAGACGGACTAGCGGGGTAGCAGATACGCAGTATTTT	CASRRTSGVADTQYF
TRBJ1-1	NA	TRBD1	TRBV20-1	TGCAGTATTAAGAGACAGGGGGGGAGTGAAGCTTTCTTT	CSIKRQGGSEAFF
TRBJ2-1	many	NA	TRBV6-5	TGTGCCAGCAGTTACTCCCCGGGCACTGGTCAAAATGAGCAGTTCTTC	CASSYSPGTGQNEQFF
TRBJ2-3	many	NA	TRBV6-1	TGTGCCAGCAGTCCCCGGGACCTTTCCCCAGATACGCAGTATTTT	CASSPRDLSPDTQYF
TRBJ2-3	many	TRBD2	TRBV5-1	TGCGCCAGCAGCGTGACTCGACTAGCGGGGAGCACAGATACGCAGTATTTT	CASSVTRLAGSTDTQYF
TRBJ1-6	many	TRBD1	TRBV2	TGTGCCAGCAGTGAAGCTGGGACAGGGGTTTCACCCCTCCACTTT	CASSEAGTGVSPLHF
TRBJ2-7	many	TRBD1	TRBV20-1	TGCAGTGCCGAATCCCGGGACAGGGGGACCTACGAGCAGTACTTC	CSAESRDRGTYEQYF